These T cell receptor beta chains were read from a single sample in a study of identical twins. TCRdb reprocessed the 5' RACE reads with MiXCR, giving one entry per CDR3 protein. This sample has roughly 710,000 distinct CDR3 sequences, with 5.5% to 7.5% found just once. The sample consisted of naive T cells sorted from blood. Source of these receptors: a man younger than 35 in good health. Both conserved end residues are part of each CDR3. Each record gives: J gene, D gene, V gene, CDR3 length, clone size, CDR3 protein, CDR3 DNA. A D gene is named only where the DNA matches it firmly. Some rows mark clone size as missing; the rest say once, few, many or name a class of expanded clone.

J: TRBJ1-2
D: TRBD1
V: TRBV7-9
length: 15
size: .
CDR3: CASSLGAGGSYGYTF
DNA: TGTGCCAGCAGCTTAGGCGCAGGGGGAAGCTATGGCTACACCTTC

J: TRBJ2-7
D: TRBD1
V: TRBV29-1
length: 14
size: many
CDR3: CSVQGGQGGYEQYF
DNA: TGCAGCGTTCAGGGGGGACAGGGTGGCTACGAGCAGTACTTC

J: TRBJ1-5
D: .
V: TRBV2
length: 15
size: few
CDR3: CASSERGRDNQPQHF
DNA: TGTGCCAGCAGTGAGAGGGGGAGGGACAATCAGCCCCAGCATTTT

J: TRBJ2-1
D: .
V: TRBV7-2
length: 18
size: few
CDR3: CASSLSGWGANENNEQFF
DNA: TGTGCCAGCAGCTTATCGGGGTGGGGAGCGAACGAAAACAATGAGCAGTTCTTC

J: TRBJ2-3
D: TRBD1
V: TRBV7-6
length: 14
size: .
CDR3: CASSPEGQGNTQYF
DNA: TGTGCCAGCAGCCCCGAAGGACAGGGGAATACGCAGTATTTT

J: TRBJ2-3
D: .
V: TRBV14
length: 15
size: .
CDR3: CASSQQAVTTDTQYF
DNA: TGTGCCAGCAGCCAACAAGCGGTGACCACAGATACGCAGTATTTT

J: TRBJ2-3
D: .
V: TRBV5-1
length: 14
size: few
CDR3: CASSVEQLSTTQYF
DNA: TGCGCCAGCAGCGTAGAACAACTATCAACTACGCAGTATTTT

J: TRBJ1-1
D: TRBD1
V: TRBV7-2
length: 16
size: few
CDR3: CASSAWTGAEATEAFF
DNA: TGTGCCAGCAGCGCCTGGACAGGGGCCGAGGCCACTGAAGCTTTCTTT

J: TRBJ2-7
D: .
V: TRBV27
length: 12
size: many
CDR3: CASRAPAYEQYF
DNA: TGTGCCAGCAGGGCCCCAGCCTACGAGCAGTACTTC

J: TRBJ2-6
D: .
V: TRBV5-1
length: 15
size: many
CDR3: CASSLVGAGANVLTF
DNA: TGCGCCAGCAGCTTGGTAGGTGCTGGGGCCAACGTCCTGACTTTC

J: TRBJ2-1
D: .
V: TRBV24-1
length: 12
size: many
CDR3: CATSGVGVEQFF
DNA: TGTGCCACCAGTGGTGTCGGGGTTGAGCAGTTCTTC